Below, one T cell receptor (beta chain) is given with its context. This clonotype has just a few counts. Which antigen it targets is not known. Base qualities are missing; no much larger clone stands one base away. PBMCs were isolated by Ficoll-Paque density gradient centrifugation. The reads were generated on an Illumina NovaSeq 6000. Using 5'RACE with constant-segment primers, TCRalpha and TCRbeta cDNA libraries were constructed, with sample barcodes and unique molecular identifiers added in the process. Trizol reagent was used to extract RNA from every sample. Library amplification was performed in two PCR steps, and a second sample barcode and Illumina TruSeq adapters were introduced in the second step. The libraries were sequenced on an Illumina NovaSeq using 2 x 150 bp paired-end reads. In the original analysis: With migec v1.2.7, reads were demultiplexed and then collapsed into UMI-guided consensus sequences. Using mixcr v2.1.11, the UMI consensuses were aligned to TRA and TRB V and J templates and assembled into clonotypes. Expanded or contracted clonotypes were those called significant by both edgeR and NoisET, with noise models trained on biological replicates. edgeR calls used a false discovery rate-adjusted p below 0.01 and a log2 fold-change threshold of 1. As an exploratory analysis of dynamics, max-normalized trajectories of the 1000 most abundant clonotypes were examined by PCA with hierarchical clustering. Separately sequenced CD4+ and CD8+ repertoires were used to assign the CD4 or CD8 phenotype of responding clones. TCRdb reanalyzed the raw reads on its own, using fastp at Q25 for trimming and MiXCR for clone calling, and kept in-frame beta chains. Duplicate CDR3 protein sequences are folded into a single record with the most common DNA and genes. V and J calls and clone size were set by TCRdb, not the authors. This sample comprises about 90,000 distinct CDR3 sequences, about 13% of them detected only once. The ten largest clones represent around 27% of the sample.

This specimen belongs to a study of T-cell memory formation after mild COVID-19 (dated by TCRdb to about 2021). Notes on the research overall: TCR sequence clusters from the two donors were largely donor specific. In two donors, T-cell clones that expanded and contracted after mild COVID-19 were tracked by sequencing TCRalpha and TCRbeta repertoires over time. The cohort comprised two young, previously healthy adult volunteers, one female and one male. Overall study outcomes, separate from this receptor: The study covered only a couple of mild cases, and larger cohorts including severe cases with pre-infection samples were considered necessary. The detection of some responding clones in pre-infection memory suggests that pre-existing cross-reactive memory T cells joined the SARS-CoV-2 response. SARS-CoV-2 specificity of the second-wave clones peaking on day 37 was not confirmed. Contracting CD4+ clones appeared mostly in the CM and EM memory subsets, whereas CD8+ clones were enriched in EMRA. Balanced CD4/CD8 phenotypes were observed for clones contracting from day 15 to 85, whereas a bias towards CD4+ was observed for a second wave of clones expanding from day 15 to 37.

The germline V gene encodes CDR1 LGHNA and CDR2 YSLEER. Cut back by 4 bases and 1 base, the V and J ends lie 22 bases apart. The CDR3 numbers 18 residues from cysteine through phenylalanine. Solely the CDR3 DNA is kept, with 54 bases framed from the first base. This sequence originates from an adult woman who had mild COVID-19 (a few samples of this study predate the infection). The sample titles of this study are shuffled in the database, so cell type and time point are left out; the donor was told from shared clones. The chain joins TRBV4-3 to TRBJ1-2, with the identity of the D gene unclear. Sequencing was carried out using PBMCs or a T cell subset sorted from them (not recorded which). The DNA is as follows: TGCGCCAGCAGCCCCAGCTCGTCGGCGGTCGGCCTTAACTATGGCTACACCTTC. Translated, it reads CASSPSSSAVGLNYGYTF.